This T cell receptor (beta chain) was profiled in a study of T-cell memory formation after mild COVID-19 (dated by TCRdb to the early 2020s). Some background on the complete study: Most TCR sequence clusters were specific to one of the two donors. In a couple of donors, T-cell clones that expanded and contracted after mild COVID-19 were tracked by sequencing TCRalpha and TCRbeta repertoires over time. The cohort was made up of two young adult volunteers, one female and one male, who were previously healthy.

Results and caveats for the whole study, not just this receptor: The detection of some responding clones in pre-infection memory suggests that pre-existing cross-reactive memory T cells joined the SARS-CoV-2 response. Only two mild cases were covered in the study, and larger cohorts including severe cases with pre-infection samples were considered necessary. SARS-CoV-2 specificity of the second-wave clones peaking on day 37 was not confirmed. Contracting CD4+ clones were found mainly in CM and EM memory subsets, while CD8+ clones were enriched in EMRA. Balanced CD4/CD8 phenotypes were observed for clones contracting from day 15 to 85, whereas a bias towards CD4+ was observed for a second wave of clones expanding from day 15 to 37.

PBMCs were isolated by Ficoll-Paque density gradient centrifugation. This clonotype was observed a handful of times. Its recognized antigen is unknown. No much larger clone exists at a distance of one base, and base qualities are not known. CDR3 length: 15 amino acids, cysteine to phenylalanine. The retained sequence is limited to the CDR3, 45 bases, with the frame set at the first base. At the junction V is shortened by 5 bases and J by 4 bases; bases outside the gene matches: 7. As encoded in the germline V gene (reference sequence), CDR1 is SEHNR while CDR2 is FQNEAQ. These reads were obtained on an Illumina NovaSeq 6000. cDNA libraries for TCRalpha and TCRbeta were prepared by 5'RACE using constant-segment primers, with sample barcodes and unique molecular identifiers added. Trizol reagent was used to extract RNA from every sample. The libraries were amplified in two PCR steps, and the second step added a second sample barcode and Illumina TruSeq adapters. Sequencing of the libraries was done on an Illumina NovaSeq, producing 2 x 150 bp paired-end reads. The source study handled its data this way. The reads were demultiplexed and collapsed into UMI-guided consensus sequences using migec v1.2.7. Using mixcr v2.1.11, the UMI consensuses were aligned to TRA and TRB V and J templates and assembled into clonotypes. A clonotype was counted as expanded or contracted only when both edgeR and NoisET called the clonotype significant, with the noise models trained on biological replicates. For edgeR calls, the cutoffs were a false discovery rate-adjusted p below 0.01 and a log2 fold-change threshold of 1. As an exploratory analysis of dynamics, max-normalized trajectories of the 1000 most abundant clonotypes were examined by PCA with hierarchical clustering. Separately sequenced CD4+ and CD8+ repertoires were used to assign the CD4 or CD8 phenotype of responding clones. The raw public data were reprocessed by TCRdb itself: fastp quality trimming at Q25, MiXCR clonotype calling, in-frame beta chains only. Rows with one shared CDR3 protein collapse into an entry with the most common genes and DNA. TCRdb, not the authors, supplied the V and J calls. Counted in this sample were 470,000 or so distinct CDR3 sequences; roughly 18% of them appeared once. About a fifth of the sample goes to the ten largest clones.

The sequence was collected from a young man who had mild COVID-19 (a few samples of this study predate the infection). The sample titles of this study are shuffled in the database, so cell type and time point are left out; the donor was told from shared clones. Sequencing was done on a sample of PBMCs or a T cell subset sorted from them (not recorded which). This sequence uses TRBV7-9 and TRBJ2-3; TRBD2 lines up with 9 middle nucleotides. The CDR3 loop reads CASSRSGGDSDTQYF. The DNA sequence is as follows: TGTGCCAGCAGCCGTAGCGGGGGTGACTCAGATACGCAGTATTTT. Full variable domain (CDR3 extended with the reference TRBV7-9 and TRBJ2-3 proteins): DTGVSQNPRHKITKRGQNVTFRCDPISEHNRLYWYRQTLGQGPEFLTYFQNEAQLEKSRLLSDRFSAERPKGSFSTLEIQRTEQGDSAMYLCASSRSGGDSDTQYFGPGTRLTVL.